Listed here are 2 T cell receptor beta chains from one sample, sequenced in a study of T cells after yellow fever vaccination. A single record per CDR3 protein comes from TCRdb applying MiXCR to the 5' RACE reads. The sample yields roughly 400,000 distinct CDR3 sequences, approximately 19% seen once. Material: PBMCs, obtained before the yellow fever booster vaccination. All receptors come from a man between 18 and 29 years old who received the YFV17D yellow fever vaccine.

The sample holds a few counts of this clonotype. The rearrangement uses TRBV5-1 and TRBJ2-1; perhaps D is TRBD1 or TRBD2 (5 bases each). Germline values: CDR1 SGHRS, CDR2 YFSETQ. This CDR3 is built from 15 residues. V lost 0 bases and J 6 bases, leaving 13 bases between the germline ends. CDR3 region: CASSLGGSLINEQFF. DNA of the CDR3: TGCGCCAGCAGCTTGGGGGGGTCGTTGATCAATGAGCAGTTCTTC.

This clonotype has ten or more counts. The rearrangement uses TRBV7-9 and TRBJ2-2, with D maybe TRBD2 (6 bases). Germline V lookup: CDR1 SEHNR, CDR2 FQNEAQ (reference sequence). The CDR3 is made up of 16 amino acids. V lost 3 bases to trimming and J lost 6 bases, with 17 bases between them. CDR3 in amino acids: CASSFGGSGTPGELFF. The CDR3 DNA follows: TGTGCCAGCAGCTTTGGGGGTTCCGGGACTCCCGGGGAGCTGTTTTTT.